This is a list of T cell receptor beta chains from one sample in a study of sequential checkpoint blockade in melanoma. Data came from immunoSEQ multiplex PCR; TCRdb stores just in-frame clones and leaves some out. Counted here are some 16,000 clones, more than 75% occurring once; the ten biggest clones make up approximately 12%. Material: CD8+ T cells sorted from blood (inferred from file names), obtained from a patient given nivolumab and ipilimumab in sequence. The source is a human donor with melanoma. The conserved cysteine and the conserved F or W are not part of the CDR3 here. Size is stated for part of the rows, as once, few or many counts, or as a class when the clone is expanded.

clone_size: few
v_call: TRBV9
j_call: TRBJ1-2
cdr3_aa: ASSEAYRGRGYT

clone_size: -
v_call: TRBV7-9
j_call: TRBJ2-1
cdr3_aa: ASSSPDSFDNEQF

clone_size: -
v_call: TRBV4-1
j_call: TRBJ1-5
cdr3_aa: ASSQESRGRGQPQH

clone_size: -
v_call: TRBV5-1
j_call: TRBJ1-2
cdr3_aa: ASSSQEYRGYT

clone_size: -
v_call: TRBV7-9
j_call: TRBJ2-7
cdr3_aa: ASSPRTGASHEQY

clone_size: -
v_call: TRBV4-3
j_call: TRBJ2-7
cdr3_aa: ASSQGRSSSYEQY

clone_size: -
v_call: TRBV15
j_call: TRBJ1-5
cdr3_aa: ATSKSTGSSNQPQH

clone_size: -
v_call: TRBV5-1
j_call: TRBJ2-7
cdr3_aa: ASSLDPRTGIVEQY

clone_size: once
v_call: TRBV6-4
j_call: TRBJ1-2
cdr3_aa: ASSGPFPGLSGTKVYGYT

clone_size: -
v_call: TRBV28
j_call: TRBJ2-7
cdr3_aa: ASSSSGRWFEQY

clone_size: -
v_call: TRBV9
j_call: TRBJ1-1
cdr3_aa: ASSTPKGQPLNTEAF

clone_size: -
v_call: TRBV7-6
j_call: TRBJ2-7
cdr3_aa: ASSPGGYEQY

clone_size: -
v_call: TRBV6-6
j_call: TRBJ2-1
cdr3_aa: ASSYSNSPGDEQF

clone_size: -
v_call: TRBV2
j_call: TRBJ2-7
cdr3_aa: ASRGSYEQY

clone_size: -
v_call: TRBV19
j_call: TRBJ2-7
cdr3_aa: ASSAGTGGYEQY

clone_size: few
v_call: TRBV5-4
j_call: TRBJ1-3
cdr3_aa: ASSTGPQGGNTIY

clone_size: once
v_call: TRBV7-9
j_call: TRBJ1-4
cdr3_aa: ASSLIGGDLEEKLF

clone_size: -
v_call: TRBV12-5
j_call: TRBJ1-4
cdr3_aa: ASGLTGVPNEKLF

clone_size: -
v_call: TRBV30
j_call: TRBJ1-2
cdr3_aa: AWSSPPANYGYT

clone_size: -
v_call: TRBV4-1
j_call: TRBJ1-1
cdr3_aa: ASSQDRGSEAF

clone_size: -
v_call: TRBV7-9
j_call: TRBJ1-1
cdr3_aa: ASRPAQGARTEAF

clone_size: once
v_call: TRBV9
j_call: TRBJ2-7
cdr3_aa: ASSPLAAVTYEQY

clone_size: -
v_call: TRBV27
j_call: TRBJ1-6
cdr3_aa: ASSPKYNSPLH

clone_size: -
v_call: TRBV27
j_call: TRBJ1-5
cdr3_aa: ASSFFSNQPQH

clone_size: -
v_call: TRBV19
j_call: TRBJ2-1
cdr3_aa: ASSMTSGNEQF

clone_size: once
v_call: TRBV7-9
j_call: TRBJ1-2
cdr3_aa: ASSLAPADYAGYGYT

clone_size: -
v_call: TRBV9
j_call: TRBJ1-5
cdr3_aa: ASSVQGANNQPQH

clone_size: -
v_call: TRBV4-3
j_call: TRBJ1-3
cdr3_aa: ASSQSVLLSGNTIY

clone_size: -
v_call: TRBV28
j_call: TRBJ1-2
cdr3_aa: ASSRGTGYGYT

clone_size: -
v_call: TRBV28
j_call: TRBJ1-5
cdr3_aa: ASSAGTGGNQPQH

clone_size: -
v_call: TRBV7-6
j_call: TRBJ2-7
cdr3_aa: ASSFSRGSYEQY

clone_size: -
v_call: TRBV19
j_call: TRBJ1-1
cdr3_aa: ASSMGEVTEAF

clone_size: -
v_call: TRBV9
j_call: TRBJ1-2
cdr3_aa: ASRSQGHYGYT

clone_size: -
v_call: TRBV19
j_call: TRBJ2-6
cdr3_aa: ASRKTQGDLSGANVLT

clone_size: -
v_call: TRBV9
j_call: TRBJ1-5
cdr3_aa: ASSVGTGRGQPQH

clone_size: -
v_call: TRBV19
j_call: TRBJ2-7
cdr3_aa: ASSPGTGNEQY

clone_size: -
v_call: TRBV25-1
j_call: TRBJ1-2
cdr3_aa: ASSESGQGRHYGYT

clone_size: -
v_call: TRBV9
j_call: TRBJ1-1
cdr3_aa: ASSVGPGARTEAF

clone_size: -
v_call: TRBV4-1
j_call: -
cdr3_aa: ASSQVGGNEQY

clone_size: -
v_call: TRBV6-6
j_call: TRBJ1-4
cdr3_aa: ASSYGVLGGPKLF

clone_size: -
v_call: TRBV27
j_call: -
cdr3_aa: ASSFTDTLTYEQY

clone_size: -
v_call: TRBV5-1
j_call: TRBJ1-4
cdr3_aa: ASSPGTGGFGTNEKLF

clone_size: few
v_call: TRBV15
j_call: TRBJ2-7
cdr3_aa: ATSRDQGGNYEQY

clone_size: -
v_call: TRBV9
j_call: TRBJ2-7
cdr3_aa: ASSPRTSGSPYEQY

clone_size: -
v_call: TRBV6-1
j_call: TRBJ1-5
cdr3_aa: ASSEQGYSQPQH

clone_size: -
v_call: TRBV27
j_call: TRBJ1-2
cdr3_aa: ASSAKGAAVRVYGYT